This T cell receptor beta chain was sequenced during a study of follicular helper T cells after annual influenza vaccination. Study-wide context: Blood was drawn on days 0, 7 and 28 after vaccination. Some donors were sampled over the 2013-2014, 2014-2015 and 2015-2016 vaccinations.

Study results and caveats: For non-cTfh compartments, undersampling could not be ruled out. Change in circulating plasmablasts correlated with ICOS+CD38+ cTfh clonality change.

Measured with immunoSEQ multiplex PCR; TCRdb has only the in-frame clones, and not every one. The repertoire holds approximately 2,100 clones, with 70% to 90% as singletons. Sample time point: 2015-2016 season, pre-vaccination. Of note for this clone: No antigen is known for it.

V lost 0 bases and J lost 7; bases outside the gene matches: 0. The CDR3 sequence is 13 residues long. Looked up from germline, CDR1 is KGHSH and CDR2 is LQKENI. The chain couples TRBV18 to TRBJ2-1, with 7 positions matching TRBD2. Sequencing used CXCR5- memory CD4+ T cells sorted from blood, obtained on the day of influenza vaccination. The clonotype comes from an adult who received the influenza vaccine. The CDR3 DNA sequence: TGTGCCAGCTCACCACCGCGGGGGAATGAGCAGTTCTTC. Its protein product is CASSPPRGNEQFF.